This TCR beta chain was found in a study of cytomegalovirus exposure and HLA in healthy donors. Broader study findings: For cytomegalovirus status, the classifier reportedly gave diagnoses with high specificity and sensitivity. Testing in vitro showed a few CMV-associated chains specific for CMV antigens.

CDR1 is MNHEY and CDR2 is SMNVEV in the germline V gene (reference sequence). The V segment lost 5 bases and the J segment 5 bases; nucleotides outside the gene matches: 14. This CDR3 is built from 18 residues. Points on this clone: The antigen remains unidentified.

TCRdb's copy holds only in-frame clones and misses some; the assay was immunoSEQ multiplex PCR. Of over 85,000 clones in the sample, roughly 92% were seen once. Specimen: PBMCs. This TCR came from a woman under 40 in good health and CMV-seropositive. The gene calls are TRBV27 and TRBJ2-7, with TRBD2 matching 14 bases. The CDR3 coding sequence is TGTGCCAGCAGTCCCCAATTCAGACTAGCGGGAGGGCCGGACGAGCAGTACTTC. Protein product: CASSPQFRLAGGPDEQYF.